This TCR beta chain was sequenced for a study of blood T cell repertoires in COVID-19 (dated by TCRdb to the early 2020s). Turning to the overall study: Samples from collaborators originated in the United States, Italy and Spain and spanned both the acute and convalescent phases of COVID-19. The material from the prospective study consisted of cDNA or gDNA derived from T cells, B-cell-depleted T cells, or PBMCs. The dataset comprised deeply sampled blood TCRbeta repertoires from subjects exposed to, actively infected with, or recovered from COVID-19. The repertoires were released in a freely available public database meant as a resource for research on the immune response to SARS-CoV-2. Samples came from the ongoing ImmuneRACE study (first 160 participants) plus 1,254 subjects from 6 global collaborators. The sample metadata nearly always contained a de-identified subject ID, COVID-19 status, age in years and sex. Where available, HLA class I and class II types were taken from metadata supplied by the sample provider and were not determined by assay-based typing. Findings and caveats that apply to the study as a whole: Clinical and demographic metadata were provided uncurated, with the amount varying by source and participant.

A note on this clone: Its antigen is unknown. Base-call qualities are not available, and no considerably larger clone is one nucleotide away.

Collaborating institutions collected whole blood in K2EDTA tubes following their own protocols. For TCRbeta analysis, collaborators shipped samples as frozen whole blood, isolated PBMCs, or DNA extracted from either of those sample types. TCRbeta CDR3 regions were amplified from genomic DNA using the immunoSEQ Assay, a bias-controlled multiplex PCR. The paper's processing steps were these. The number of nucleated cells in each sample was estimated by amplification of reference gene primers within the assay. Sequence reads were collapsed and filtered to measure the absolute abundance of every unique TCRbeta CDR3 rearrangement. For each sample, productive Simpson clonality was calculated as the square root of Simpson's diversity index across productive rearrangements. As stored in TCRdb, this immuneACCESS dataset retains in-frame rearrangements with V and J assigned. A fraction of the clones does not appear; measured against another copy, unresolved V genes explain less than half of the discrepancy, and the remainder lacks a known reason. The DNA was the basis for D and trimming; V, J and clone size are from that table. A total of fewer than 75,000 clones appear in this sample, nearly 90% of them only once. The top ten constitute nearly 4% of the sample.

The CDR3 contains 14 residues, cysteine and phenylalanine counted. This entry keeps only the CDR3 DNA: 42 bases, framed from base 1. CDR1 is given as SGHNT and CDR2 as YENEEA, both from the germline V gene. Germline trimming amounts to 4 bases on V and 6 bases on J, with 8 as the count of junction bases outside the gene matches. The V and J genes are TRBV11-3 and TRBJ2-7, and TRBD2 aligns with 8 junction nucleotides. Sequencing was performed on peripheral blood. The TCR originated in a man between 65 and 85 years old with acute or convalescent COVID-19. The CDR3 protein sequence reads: CASSSRTSPGEQYF. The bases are TGTGCCAGCAGCTCTAGGACTAGCCCAGGCGAGCAGTACTTC.